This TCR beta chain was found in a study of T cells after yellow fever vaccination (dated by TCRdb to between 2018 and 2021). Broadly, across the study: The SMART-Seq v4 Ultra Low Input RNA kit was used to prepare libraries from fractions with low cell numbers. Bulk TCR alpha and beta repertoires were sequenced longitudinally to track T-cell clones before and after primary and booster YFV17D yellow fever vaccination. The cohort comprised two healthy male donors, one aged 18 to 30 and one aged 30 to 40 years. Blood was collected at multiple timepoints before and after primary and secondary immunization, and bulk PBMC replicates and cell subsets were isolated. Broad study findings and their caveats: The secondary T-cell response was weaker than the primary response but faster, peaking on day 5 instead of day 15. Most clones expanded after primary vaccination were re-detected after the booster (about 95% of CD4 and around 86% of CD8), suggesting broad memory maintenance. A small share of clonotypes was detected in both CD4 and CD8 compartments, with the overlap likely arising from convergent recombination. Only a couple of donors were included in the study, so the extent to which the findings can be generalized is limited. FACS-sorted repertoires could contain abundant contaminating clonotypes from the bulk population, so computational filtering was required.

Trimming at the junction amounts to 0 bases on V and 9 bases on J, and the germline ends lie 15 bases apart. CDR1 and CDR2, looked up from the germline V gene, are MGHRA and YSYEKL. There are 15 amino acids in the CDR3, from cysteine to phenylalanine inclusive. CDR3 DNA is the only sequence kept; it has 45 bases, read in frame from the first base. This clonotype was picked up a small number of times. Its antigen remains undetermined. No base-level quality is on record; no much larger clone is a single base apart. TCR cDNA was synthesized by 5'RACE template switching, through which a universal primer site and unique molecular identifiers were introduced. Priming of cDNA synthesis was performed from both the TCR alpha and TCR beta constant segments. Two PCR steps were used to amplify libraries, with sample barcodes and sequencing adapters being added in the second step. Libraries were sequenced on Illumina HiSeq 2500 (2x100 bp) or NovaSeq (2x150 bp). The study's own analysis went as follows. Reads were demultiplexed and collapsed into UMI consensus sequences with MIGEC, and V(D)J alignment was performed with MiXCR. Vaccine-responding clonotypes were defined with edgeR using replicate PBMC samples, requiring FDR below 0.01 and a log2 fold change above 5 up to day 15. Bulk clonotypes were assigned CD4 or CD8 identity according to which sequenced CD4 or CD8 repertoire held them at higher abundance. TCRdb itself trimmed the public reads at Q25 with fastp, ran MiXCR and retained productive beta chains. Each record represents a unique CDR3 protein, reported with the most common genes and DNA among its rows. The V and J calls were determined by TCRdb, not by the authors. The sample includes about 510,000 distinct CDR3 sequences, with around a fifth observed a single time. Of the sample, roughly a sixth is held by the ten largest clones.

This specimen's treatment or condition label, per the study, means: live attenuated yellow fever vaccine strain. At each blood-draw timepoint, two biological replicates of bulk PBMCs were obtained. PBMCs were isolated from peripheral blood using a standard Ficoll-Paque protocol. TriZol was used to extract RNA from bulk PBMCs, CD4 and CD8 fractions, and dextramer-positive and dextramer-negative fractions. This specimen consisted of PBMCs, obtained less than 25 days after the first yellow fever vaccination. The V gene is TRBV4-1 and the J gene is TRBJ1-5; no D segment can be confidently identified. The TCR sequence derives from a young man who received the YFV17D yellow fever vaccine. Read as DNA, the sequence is TGCGCCAGCAGCCAAGATGGAGGCGTTGGCTGGCCCCAGCATTTT. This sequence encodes CASSQDGGVGWPQHF.